Shown below are 31 T cell receptor beta chains from a single sample sequenced in a study of cytomegalovirus exposure and HLA in healthy donors. PCR amplification relied on 60 Vbeta primers (plus 13 Jbeta primers). Data came from immunoSEQ multiplex PCR; TCRdb stores just in-frame clones and leaves some out. This repertoire includes about 110,000 clones. The source material was PBMCs. The origin of the receptors is a man between 45 and 60 years old in good health and CMV-seronegative.

The chain uses TRBV27 and TRBJ1-1, with D possibly being TRBD1 (5 bases). V lost 6 bases and J 7 bases, leaving 12 bases between the germline ends. CDR1 MNHEY and CDR2 SMNVEV come from the germline V gene (reference sequence). This CDR3 is 12 amino acids long. Here the CDR3 DNA reads TGTGCCAGCAGGCCCCCGGGGGGTGAAGCTTTCTTT. Amino acid sequence: CASRPPGGEAFF.

The rearrangement links TRBV15 to TRBJ2-7; possible D gene TRBD1, 6 bases. Germline loops: CDR1 LNHNV, CDR2 YYDKDF (reference sequence). CDR3 size: 15 residues. V was cut by 0 bases and J by 3 bases, with 12 bases left in between. The CDR3 sequence: CATSRDQGRSYEQYF. CDR3 DNA: TGTGCCACCAGCAGAGATCAGGGGAGAAGCTACGAGCAGTACTTC.

The gene calls are TRBV15 and TRBJ2-1, with D unclear. The germline V gene has CDR1 LNHNV and CDR2 YYDKDF (reference sequence). The germline V and J ends were trimmed by 3 bases and 0 bases, with 6 bases remaining between them. This CDR3 is built from 14 residues. The CDR3 coding sequence is TGTGCCACCAGCAGCAGGTTCTCCTACAATGAGCAGTTCTTC. Translation: CATSSRFSYNEQFF.

The chain combines TRBV5-1 with TRBJ2-5, with 7 bases that match TRBD1. The CDR3 extends over 16 amino acids. CDR1 is SGHRS and CDR2 is YFSETQ in the germline V gene. V dropped 6 bases and J dropped 5; count of bases not matched to a gene: 16. CDR3 bases: TGCGCCAGCATCTCTAGGACGGGGACAGCTGGGGAGACCCAGTACTTC. It codes for CASISRTGTAGETQYF.

The V call is TRBV7-9, the J call TRBJ2-7, with TRBD1 matching 10 bases. Per germline, CDR1 SEHNR and CDR2 FQNEAQ (reference sequence). V was pared by 1 base and J by 3 bases, with 6 bases of the junction left unmatched. This CDR3 region has 16 residues. CDR3 in amino acids: CASSLGKGQGSYEQYF. Written as DNA, the CDR3 is TGTGCCAGCAGCTTAGGAAAGGGACAGGGGAGCTACGAGCAGTACTTC. Based on the CDR3 plus reference TRBV7-9 and TRBJ2-7, the full variable domain is DTGVSQNPRHKITKRGQNVTFRCDPISEHNRLYWYRQTLGQGPEFLTYFQNEAQLEKSRLLSDRFSAERPKGSFSTLEIQRTEQGDSAMYLCASSLGKGQGSYEQYFGPGTRLTVT.

This chain links TRBV27 with TRBJ2-2, with 7 bases that match TRBD1. The CDR3 extends over 15 amino acids. The V segment lost 3 bases and the J segment 6 bases; nucleotides outside the gene matches: 7. Germline CDR1 MNHEY, CDR2 SMNVEV (reference sequence). CDR3 DNA: TGTGCCAGCAGTTTCCGGGACAGTACCGCCGGGGAGCTGTTTTTT. It specifies CASSFRDSTAGELFF.

This chain joins TRBV4-3 and TRBJ2-2; 7 bases are shared with TRBD1. The CDR3 is made up of 15 amino acids. Germline assignment: CDR1 LGHNA and CDR2 YSLEER. J gave up 6 bases and V 3 bases, and 7 bases lay outside the gene matches. The CDR3 here is CASSQLDRVAGELFF. DNA for the CDR3: TGCGCCAGCAGCCAGTTAGACAGGGTCGCCGGGGAGCTGTTTTTT.

The chain combines TRBV7-2 with TRBJ1-1, with 9 bases that match TRBD1. Unmatched junction bases numbered 18, after V lost 5 bases and J lost 11 bases. Germline values: CDR1 SGHTA, CDR2 FQGNSA. The CDR3 totals 16 residues. The DNA for the CDR3 is TGTGCCAGCAGCGCTACCTCCGGGACAGGGCGGGTTGGCGCTTTCTTT. Protein: CASSATSGTGRVGAFF.

The V and J genes are TRBV5-1 and TRBJ1-2, with TRBD1 identical over 7 bases. CDR1 and CDR2 (germline): SGHRS, YFSETQ. V lost 4 bases and J lost 4; bases outside the gene matches: 7. This CDR3 has 14 residues. CDR3 sequence (DNA): TGCGCCAGCAGCCCGACAGGGACAGCCTATGGCTACACCTTC. It codes for CASSPTGTAYGYTF.

This chain joins TRBV27 and TRBJ2-7; D is perhaps TRBD1 (6 bases). V dropped 4 bases and J dropped 6 bases, with 16 bases sitting between them. CDR3 length equals 14 residues. Germline V gives CDR1 MNHEY, CDR2 SMNVEV (reference sequence). The CDR3: CASSSTGHVFEQYF. The CDR3 bases are TGTGCCAGCAGTTCTACGGGACACGTTTTCGAGCAGTACTTC.

The gene calls are TRBV9 and TRBJ1-1; D ambiguous. The CDR3 length is 14 residues. CDR1 is SGDLS, CDR2 YYNGEE, per germline. Deletions cut 3 bases from V and 0 bases from J, with 9 bases between. CDR3 nucleotides: TGTGCCAGCAGCGCCGGACTCATGAACACTGAAGCTTTCTTT. Residues: CASSAGLMNTEAFF.

This sequence joins TRBV19 and TRBJ1-2; D is perhaps TRBD1 (5 bases). Germline assignment: CDR1 LNHDA and CDR2 SQIVND (reference sequence). Trimming cost V 8 bases and J 2 bases, with 12 bases left between them. This CDR3 is 13 amino acids long. CDR3 amino acids: CASGYGGNYGYTF. In nucleotides, the CDR3 is TGTGCCAGTGGCTACGGGGGAAACTATGGCTACACCTTC. The full variable domain, with the rest looked up from reference TRBV19 and TRBJ1-2, is DGGITQSPKYLFRKEGQNVTLSCEQNLNHDAMYWYRQDPGQGLRLIYYSQIVNDFQKGDIAEGYSVSREKKESFPLTVTSAQKNPTAFYLCASGYGGNYGYTFGSGTRLTVV.

This sequence joins TRBV5-1 and TRBJ2-2; 7 positions agree with TRBD1. V trimming: 4 bases; J trimming: 1 base; junction bases outside the gene matches: 4. This CDR3 is built from 15 residues. Germline loops: CDR1 SGHRS, CDR2 YFSETQ. The CDR3 loop reads CASSTGQVNTGELFF. The CDR3 DNA follows: TGCGCCAGCAGCACAGGACAGGTGAACACCGGGGAGCTGTTTTTT.

The CDR3 protein is CATSRDGLAGGLETQYF. The CDR3 DNA follows: TGTGCCACCAGCAGAGATGGGCTAGCGGGGGGGCTGGAGACCCAGTACTTC. The chain couples TRBV15 to TRBJ2-5, with TRBD2 matching over 12 bases. Looked up from germline, CDR1 is LNHNV and CDR2 is YYDKDF (reference sequence). V lost 0 bases to trimming and J lost 5 bases; unmatched junction nucleotides: 7. The CDR3 sequence is 17 residues long.

This rearrangement joins TRBV7-3 to TRBJ1-1, with D tentatively TRBD1 (5 bases). There are 13 residues in the CDR3. Germline CDR1 reads SGHTA; CDR2 reads FQGTGA. V lost 3 bases to trimming and J lost 5 bases, with 10 bases between them. The CDR3 DNA is TGTGCCAGCAGCTTTACTGGGGGGACTGAAGCTTTCTTT. It is translated as CASSFTGGTEAFF. The whole variable domain, filled in from reference TRBV7-3 and TRBJ1-1, reads GAGVSQTPSNKVTEKGKYVELRCDPISGHTALYWYRQSLGQGPEFLIYFQGTGAADDSGLPNDRFFAVRPEGSVSTLKIQRTERGDSAVYLCASSFTGGTEAFFGQGTRLTVV.

The CDR3 DNA is TGCGCCAGCAGCCCAACACATAAGAATCCGACAGAGAACACTGAAGCTTTCTTT. Its protein product is CASSPTHKNPTENTEAFF. This chain uses TRBV4-3 with TRBJ1-1; D is possibly TRBD1 (5 bases). The CDR3 has 18 residues. Germline assignment: CDR1 LGHNA and CDR2 YSLEER. V lost 4 bases, J lost 1 base, and 22 bases lay in between.

The chain joins TRBV19 to TRBJ1-2; 9 positions agree with TRBD1. Germline V gene sequence: CDR1 LNHDA, CDR2 SQIVND (reference sequence). Trimming removed 4 bases from V and 4 bases from J; junction bases left unmatched: 10. This CDR3 is 16 amino acids long. This chain's CDR3 is CASSKRDREAVYGYTF. In DNA form, the CDR3 reads TGTGCCAGTAGTAAAAGGGACAGGGAGGCTGTCTATGGCTACACCTTC.

The chain carries TRBV5-1 and TRBJ2-1, with D possibly matching TRBD1 (5 bases). Trimming took off 3 bases at V and 6 bases at J, with 16 bases between the two ends. The CDR3 length is 15 residues. CDR1 SGHRS and CDR2 YFSETQ come from the germline V gene. The CDR3 spells CASSSRQSAGNEQFF. In DNA, the CDR3 is TGCGCCAGCAGCTCCAGACAGAGTGCTGGCAATGAGCAGTTCTTC.

The chain couples TRBV9 to TRBJ1-2; tentative D call: TRBD1 (6 bases). CDR3 length: 16 residues. Germline V gene lookup returns CDR1 SGDLS and CDR2 YYNGEE. Trimming took off 1 base at V and 5 bases at J, with 18 bases between the two ends. This CDR3 is CASSVHGAGVGYGYTF. The CDR3 coding sequence is TGTGCCAGCAGCGTACATGGGGCAGGGGTTGGGTATGGCTACACCTTC.

This chain uses TRBV10-3 with TRBJ2-7; 15 positions match TRBD2. With V trimmed by 6 bases and J by 1 base, 16 bases remained unmatched. This CDR3 comprises 20 residues. Germline values: CDR1 ENHRY, CDR2 SYGVKD. Here the CDR3 reads CAISAGLGLAGGGKSYEQYF. The CDR3 DNA is TGTGCCATCAGCGCTGGACTGGGACTAGCGGGAGGTGGTAAGTCCTACGAGCAGTACTTC.

The chain carries TRBV13 and TRBJ1-5; D gene unclear. The V end lost 3 bases, the J end lost 2 bases, and 5 bases lay between the germline ends. Germline CDR1 is PRHDT and CDR2 is FYEKMQ (reference sequence). The CDR3 consists of 13 residues. CDR3 residues: CASSFGGNQPQHF. In nucleotides, the CDR3 is TGTGCCAGCAGCTTCGGAGGCAATCAGCCCCAGCATTTT.

The chain couples TRBV18 to TRBJ2-3; D is ambiguous. The V gene's germline CDR1 is KGHSH and CDR2 LQKENI. CDR3 length: 13 amino acids. V was pared by 3 bases and J by 2 bases, with 6 bases between. The CDR3 here is CASSPSITDTQYF. The CDR3 region has the DNA TGTGCCAGCTCACCTTCTATCACAGATACGCAGTATTTT.

The CDR3 DNA reads TGCGCCAGCAGCTTGGCCCTATACCCTAATTCACCCCTCCACTTT. This encodes CASSLALYPNSPLHF. The chain joins TRBV5-1 to TRBJ1-6; D gene unclear. The V end lost 0 bases, the J end lost 6 bases, and 10 bases lay between the germline ends. Looked up from germline, CDR1 is SGHRS and CDR2 is YFSETQ. The CDR3 spans 15 residues.

The chain is built from TRBV10-1 and TRBJ1-1; D might be TRBD1 (5 bases). V lost 3 bases and J lost 3, with 11 bases in between. Germline values: CDR1 WNHNN, CDR2 SYGVQD (reference sequence). There are 14 residues in the CDR3. The CDR3 sequence is CASSDQGRDTEAFF. The CDR3 DNA is TGCGCCAGCAGTGACCAGGGAAGGGACACTGAAGCTTTCTTT.

The V call is TRBV9, the J call TRBJ1-1; unclear D gene. Between the trimmed V and J ends, which lost 0 bases and 3 bases, there was a span of 9 bases. The CDR3 contains 14 residues. Germline values: CDR1 SGDLS, CDR2 YYNGEE. CDR3 sequence reads: CASSVVPQDTEAFF. In DNA form, the CDR3 reads TGTGCCAGCAGCGTAGTTCCCCAGGACACTGAAGCTTTCTTT. The full variable domain, with the rest looked up from reference TRBV9 and TRBJ1-1, is DSGVTQTPKHLITATGQRVTLRCSPRSGDLSVYWYQQSLDQGLQFLIQYYNGEERAKGNILERFSAQQFPDLHSELNLSSLELGDSALYFCASSVVPQDTEAFFGQGTRLTVV.

The rearrangement links TRBV19 to TRBJ2-5; no clear D gene. There are 13 residues in the CDR3. Trimming removed 5 bases at V and 4 bases at J, with 11 bases between. Germline V gives CDR1 LNHDA, CDR2 SQIVND (reference sequence). The DNA of the CDR3 is TGTGCCAGTAGTCCCCCCCGAGGAGAGACCCAGTACTTC. It encodes CASSPPRGETQYF.

The chain uses TRBV15 and TRBJ2-7, with 9 bases lining up with TRBD1. Losses at the gene ends were 5 bases for V and 5 bases for J; bases not matched to a gene: 7. The CDR3 totals 14 residues. The germline V gene has CDR1 LNHNV and CDR2 YYDKDF (reference sequence). The CDR3 DNA sequence: TGTGCCACCAGCCCTTTGGGACAGGGCGACGAGCAGTACTTC. It codes for CATSPLGQGDEQYF.

J is TRBJ1-6 and V is TRBV18; 7 bases are a match to TRBD1. The germline gives CDR1 KGHSH, CDR2 LQKENI. V was pared by 0 bases and J by 9 bases, with 5 bases of the junction left unmatched. The CDR3 is 15 residues long. The CDR3 nucleotides read TGTGCCAGCTCACCACCGGAGGGGGCAAGTTCACCCCTCCACTTT. It codes for CASSPPEGASSPLHF.

Comment on this clone: The sample has other DNA sequences that encode this CDR3 too. The chain uses TRBV19 and TRBJ2-7; 9 positions agree with TRBD1. Per the germline V gene, CDR1 is LNHDA and CDR2 is SQIVND (reference sequence). Germline trimming cut 3 bases from V and 2 bases from J; bases unmatched to any gene: 2. CDR3 length equals 14 residues. This CDR3 is CASSIDRGAYEQYF. CDR3 nucleotide sequence: TGTGCCAGTAGTATCGACAGGGGGGCCTACGAGCAGTACTTC.

The rearrangement uses TRBV5-1 and TRBJ1-1; no definite D call. Germline CDR1 reads SGHRS; CDR2 reads YFSETQ. This CDR3 contains 14 residues. Trimming shortened V by 4 bases and J by 6 bases, and 16 bases separated the two germline ends. The CDR3 nucleotides are TGCGCCAGCAGCCAGGAGGCGCACGGAGCTGAAGCTTTCTTT. Encoded protein: CASSQEAHGAEAFF.

The CDR3: CASSHILAGGGDTQYF. In DNA, the CDR3 is TGTGCCAGCAGCCACATCTTAGCGGGAGGCGGAGATACGCAGTATTTT. The chain links TRBV7-9 to TRBJ2-3; 10 bases fit TRBD2. V dropped 5 bases and J dropped 5; count of bases not matched to a gene: 10. The CDR3 spans 16 residues. Germline V gene data show CDR1 as SEHNR and CDR2 as FQNEAQ (reference sequence).